This T cell receptor beta chain came from a study of T cell responses to AZD1222 COVID-19 vaccine. The study, taken as a whole, reports: Two AZD1222 administrations were followed by greater Spike-specific TCR breadth and depth.

Generated by immunoSEQ multiplex PCR, the TCRdb table keeps only in-frame clones and is missing some. The sample lists some 130,000 clones, more than 75% occurring once. A word on this clone: The antigen is not known.

This receptor was identified in an adult in good health. Material: peripheral blood, obtained on day 0 of AZD1222 vaccination.

The CDR3 is CASSLEGNSNQPQHF. DNA for the CDR3: TGTGCCAGCAGCTTAGAAGGAAATAGCAATCAGCCCCAGCATTTT. The genes are TRBV7-2 and TRBJ1-5, with no clear D. Trimming removed 1 base at V and 0 bases at J, with 7 bases between. Germline CDR1 is SGHTA and CDR2 is FQGNSA. The CDR3 is made up of 15 amino acids.